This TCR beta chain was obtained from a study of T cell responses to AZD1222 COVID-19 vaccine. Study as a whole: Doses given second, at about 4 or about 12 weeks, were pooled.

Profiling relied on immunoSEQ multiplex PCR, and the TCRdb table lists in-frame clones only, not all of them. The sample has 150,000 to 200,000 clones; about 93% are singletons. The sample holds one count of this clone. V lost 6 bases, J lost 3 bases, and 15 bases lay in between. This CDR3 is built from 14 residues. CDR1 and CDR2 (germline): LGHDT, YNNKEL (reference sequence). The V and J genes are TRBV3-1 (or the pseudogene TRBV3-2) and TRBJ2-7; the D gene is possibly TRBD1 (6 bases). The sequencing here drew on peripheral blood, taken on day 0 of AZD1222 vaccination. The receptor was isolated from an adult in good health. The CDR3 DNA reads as TGTGCCAGCAGTCGGACCGGGACAAACTACGAGCAGTACTTC. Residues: CASSRTGTNYEQYF.